This TCR beta chain was captured in a study of T cells in Graves' hyperthyroidism and ophthalmopathy. Orbital computed tomography and thyroid ultrasound, together with serum TRAb and thyroxine and clinical symptoms, were used for diagnoses. Fresh peripheral blood, about 9.6 ml, yielded the PBMCs. Amplified TCR beta CDR3 regions came from RNA transcripts. First-round RT-PCR targeting the TCR CDR3 was performed with the HTBI primer set. TCRdb reprocessed the multiplex PCR reads via MiXCR and lists one record per CDR3 protein. The sample lists fewer than 500,000 distinct CDR3 sequences, 14% occurring once. Whole-study findings and limits: Blood also held most thyroid clonotypes expanded beyond 0.001.

V lost 0 bases and J lost 4; bases outside the gene matches: 8. The CDR3 is 16 residues long. CDR1 SGHNT and CDR2 YENEEA come from the germline V gene. This clonotype has at least ten counts. Its antigen remains unknown. The receptor was isolated from a woman aged 25 to 45 with Graves' ophthalmopathy. The sample comprised blood. The rearrangement links TRBV11-3 to TRBJ2-7; 8 bases fit TRBD2. The CDR3 DNA sequence: TGTGCCAGCAGCTTAGATAGCCTAGCGGGCTTTTACGAGCAGTACTTC. Residues: CASSLDSLAGFYEQYF.